This T cell receptor (beta chain) was identified during a study of cytomegalovirus exposure and HLA in healthy donors. Broader study findings: According to the study, around 160 TCR beta chains were cytomegalovirus-associated. According to an earlier analysis, most TCR beta V segments yielded productive rearrangements about 90% or about 30% of the time.

Note on this clone: What it binds is not known.

Germline V gene sequence: CDR1 SNHLY, CDR2 FYNNEI. Trimming cost V 5 bases and J 5 bases, with 9 bases left between them. The CDR3 totals 12 residues. It was with 60 Vbeta and 13 Jbeta primers that the PCR ran. Here immunoSEQ multiplex PCR was the method, and the copy in TCRdb shows in-frame clones only, minus some. The table records 160,000 or so clones, approximately 81% of them present only once. Source material: PBMCs. The sequence came from a female donor in good health and CMV-seronegative. The chain employs TRBV2 and TRBJ1-1; D might be TRBD1 (6 bases). This CDR3 is CASSSQGTEAFF. In DNA form, the CDR3 reads TGTGCCAGCAGTTCACAGGGAACTGAAGCTTTCTTT.